Below, 31 T cell receptor beta chains from the same sample are listed, as sequenced in a study of blood T cells in healthy people across ages. Using a J-beta primer mix together with a sample-barcoded 5' primer, a second PCR was run for roughly 6 to 11 cycles. TCRdb reprocessed the 5' RACE reads with MiXCR, giving one entry per CDR3 protein. The sample has 600,000 or so distinct CDR3 sequences; roughly 31% are singletons. What was sequenced was blood. These TCRs come from a woman of 80 years or more in good health.

On this clonotype itself: Its ends do not fully match the called genes, so a read error is possible. The V gene is TRBV7-2, the J gene TRBJ2-1; D perhaps matches TRBD2 (6 bases). CDR3 length: 14 residues. Looked up from germline, CDR1 is SGHTA and CDR2 is FQGNSA. The chain's CDR3 is CASSLVGSGNGQFF. The DNA for the CDR3 is TGTGCCAGCAGCTTAGTTGGTAGCGGCAATGGGCAGTTCTTC.

In this sample, this clonotype turned up many times. V is TRBV4-2 and J is TRBJ2-4; 13 bases fit TRBD2. V gave up 4 bases and J gave up 3 bases; unmatched junction bases: 12. The CDR3 is 19 amino acids. CDR1 is LGHNA and CDR2 is YNFKEQ in the germline V gene. The CDR3 coding sequence is TGTGCCAGCAGCCTCGCTCCCGGGACTAGCGGGGAGGTCAAAAACATTCAGTACTTC. It yields the protein CASSLAPGTSGEVKNIQYF.

The table lists this clonotype with many counts. The gene calls are TRBV12-3 or TRBV12-4 and TRBJ2-1, with a possible D match to TRBD2 (6 bases). V lost 3 bases to trimming and J lost 4 bases, with 13 bases between them. This CDR3 has 15 residues. CDR3 DNA: TGTGCCAGCAGTTTGAGGCTAGCGATATACAATGAGCAGTTCTTC. Protein sequence: CASSLRLAIYNEQFF.

Many counts were recorded for this clonotype. J is TRBJ2-7 and V is TRBV20-1; the D call may be TRBD1 or TRBD2 (6 bases each). The CDR3 sequence is 17 residues long. V shed 0 bases and J shed 1 base, with 19 bases lying between them. CDR1 and CDR2 (germline): DFQATT, SNEGSKA (reference sequence). The CDR3 nucleotides read TGCAGTGCTAGAGAATTCGGGGGCCTAAGCACATCCTACGAGCAGTACTTC. Its translation: CSAREFGGLSTSYEQYF.

This clonotype came up many times. This chain connects TRBV5-6 to TRBJ2-5, with 7 bases fitting TRBD2. CDR3 length: 17 residues. The junction had 9 bases not matched to a gene; V was cut back by 0 bases and J by 1 base. CDR1 is SGHDT and CDR2 is YYEEEE in the germline V gene. This chain's CDR3 is CASSLVSSGIFQETQYF. Here the CDR3 DNA reads TGTGCCAGCAGCTTGGTGTCTAGCGGAATCTTCCAAGAGACCCAGTACTTC.

This clonotype was seen many times. The chain is built from TRBV20-1 and TRBJ2-5, with D unclear. V was trimmed by 3 bases and J by 2 bases, leaving 7 bases between them. From germline, CDR1 is DFQATT and CDR2 SNEGSKA (reference sequence). The CDR3 loop spans 12 amino acids. The CDR3 spells CSARVGQETQYF. The CDR3 DNA reads as TGCAGTGCTAGGGTGGGGCAAGAGACCCAGTACTTC.

This clonotype was seen a handful of times. The chain links TRBV2 to TRBJ1-2; no firm D call. Germline V gene sequence: CDR1 SNHLY, CDR2 FYNNEI. Trimming stripped 4 bases from V and 8 bases from J, with 17 bases between. The CDR3 extends over 14 amino acids. The CDR3 region is CASSATTSMGGYTF. CDR3 in DNA: TGTGCCAGCAGTGCAACAACAAGTATGGGAGGCTACACCTTC.

As regards this clonotype: A much larger clone lies a single base off, so this may be a read error. This rearrangement joins TRBV6-2 or TRBV6-3 to TRBJ2-5; D possibly corresponds to TRBD2 (7 bases). Germline V gene data show CDR1 as MNHEY and CDR2 as SVGEGT. The V end lost 0 bases, the J end lost 11 bases, and 19 bases lay between the germline ends. The CDR3 extends over 15 amino acids. The CDR3 loop reads CASSYSRTRGNEQYF. The DNA of the CDR3 is TGTGCCAGCAGTTACTCGCGGACTAGGGGGAATGAGCAGTACTTC.

In its sample, this clonotype was seen a few times. Possible read error: a much larger clone is one base away. The chain is built from TRBV6-5 and TRBJ2-5; 10 nucleotides match TRBD1. Matching the DNA end better, TRBJ2-7 makes the J call doubtful. Germline V gene sequence: CDR1 MNHEY, CDR2 SVGAGI. The CDR3 contains 15 residues. The CDR3 loop reads CASSAWATGGNEQYF. The CDR3 DNA sequence: TGTGCCAGCAGTGCGTGGGCGACAGGGGGCAACGAGCAGTACTTC.

This clonotype has more than one count but fewer than ten. V is TRBV24-1 and J is TRBJ2-7; 7 nucleotides line up with TRBD1. Losses at the gene ends were 7 bases for V and 4 bases for J; bases not matched to a gene: 6. Looked up from germline, CDR1 is KGHDR and CDR2 is SFDVKD. The CDR3 consists of 13 residues. CDR3 sequence reads: CATSRDSIYEQYF. The CDR3 DNA reads as TGTGCCACCAGCCGGGACAGTATATACGAGCAGTACTTC.

The chain is built from TRBV4-1 and TRBJ2-4, with 10 bases identical to TRBD2. Unmatched junction bases numbered 10, after V lost 0 bases and J lost 14 bases. Looked up from germline, CDR1 is MGHRA and CDR2 is YSYEKL. The CDR3 totals 15 residues. The CDR3 loop is CASSQDSSGSSWEYF. CDR3 bases: TGCGCCAGCAGCCAAGATTCTAGCGGGAGCAGCTGGGAGTACTTC.

There are many counts of this clonotype. V and J are TRBV5-1 and TRBJ2-5; 9 bases map to TRBD1. The ends lost 9 bases at V and 1 base at J; junction bases unmatched: 4. The CDR3 runs to 13 residues. From germline, CDR1 is SGHRS and CDR2 YFSETQ. The CDR3 DNA follows: TGCGCCACCAGGACAGGGGCCCAAGAGACCCAGTACTTC. This encodes CATRTGAQETQYF.

The chain employs TRBV27 and TRBJ1-3, with TRBD1 identical over 9 bases. The CDR3 consists of 15 residues. Germline V CDR1 and CDR2: MNHEY, SMNVEV (reference sequence). J gave up 3 bases and V 6 bases, and 6 bases lay outside the gene matches. CDR3 sequence (DNA): TGTGCCAGCAGGCGACAGGGGGTGGGTGGAAACACCATATATTTT. Its translation is CASRRQGVGGNTIYF.

This clonotype was recorded once. The V and J genes are TRBV14 and TRBJ2-7; D remains ambiguous. In germline, CDR1 is SGHDN, CDR2 FVKESK. V lost 9 bases to trimming and J lost 2 bases, with 17 bases between them. This CDR3 has 14 residues. The chain's CDR3 is CASNLDGPPYEQYF. The CDR3 DNA follows: TGTGCCAGTAACCTAGATGGGCCGCCCTACGAGCAGTACTTC.

V and J are TRBV4-2 and TRBJ1-2; 7 nucleotides line up with TRBD1. Per germline, CDR1 LGHNA and CDR2 YNFKEQ. J lost 6 bases, V lost 3 bases, and 7 bases had no gene match. The CDR3 length is 14 residues. CDR3 sequence (DNA): TGTGCCAGCAGCCAGAACAGGGGATCGGATGGCTACACCTTC. Protein: CASSQNRGSDGYTF.

This clonotype was detected many times. The chain has TRBV6-5 and TRBJ2-7, with D possibly matching TRBD1 (6 bases). The V end lost 0 bases, the J end lost 0 bases, and 12 bases lay between the germline ends. Germline V gives CDR1 MNHEY, CDR2 SVGAGI. The CDR3 is 16 amino acids. The CDR3 region has the DNA TGTGCCAGCAGTTACTCAGGACAGTCAAGCTCCTACGAGCAGTACTTC. This translates into CASSYSGQSSSYEQYF.

This clonotype was detected only once. A much larger clone is a single base away; this may be a read error. This chain connects TRBV5-1 to TRBJ2-3; possibly TRBD1 or TRBD2 for D (5 bases each). The length of the CDR3 is 14 residues. The V gene's germline CDR1 is SGHRS and CDR2 YFSETQ. DNA for the CDR3: TGCGCCAGCGGCTTGGGGGTAGTGGCAGATACGCAGTATTTT. This codes for CASGLGVVADTQYF.

In this sample, this clonotype turned up a few times. The chain employs TRBV25-1 and TRBJ1-1; 7 bases are shared with TRBD1. The CDR3 runs to 14 residues. After removal of 8 bases from V and 4 bases from J, the junction contained 10 bases not matched to a gene. Per germline, CDR1 MGHDK and CDR2 SYGVNS. CDR3 sequence: CASWPPRGGTEAFF. CDR3 nucleotide sequence: TGTGCCAGCTGGCCCCCCAGGGGGGGCACTGAAGCTTTCTTT.

This clonotype was picked up many times. The rearrangement joins TRBV28 to TRBJ1-6; D perhaps matches TRBD1 (6 bases). This CDR3 has 15 residues. From germline, CDR1 is MDHEN and CDR2 SYDVKM. The V end was cut by 5 bases, the J end by 0 bases, with 8 bases between. CDR3 in amino acids: CASSPDSSYNSPLHF. The CDR3 DNA reads TGTGCCAGCAGTCCGGACAGCTCCTATAATTCACCCCTCCACTTT.

The table lists this clonotype with a few counts. A much larger clone differs by one base, so this may be a read error. V usage is TRBV7-2 and J usage is TRBJ2-7; perhaps TRBD2 as D (5 bases). The V end was cut by 2 bases, the J end by 3 bases, with 8 bases between. Germline CDR1 is SGHTA and CDR2 is FQGNSA. The CDR3 contains 13 residues. This chain's CDR3 is CASSLTSCYEQYF. The CDR3 DNA reads TGTGCCAGCAGCTTAACTAGTTGCTACGAGCAGTACTTC.

A word on this clonotype: It may be a read error: a sequence one base away is much more abundant. No conserved phenylalanine or tryptophan is present at the end of the CDR3, so a read error is the likely explanation. V gene TRBV29-1 combines with J gene TRBJ2-3; either TRBD1 or TRBD2 may supply D (7 bases each). The CDR3 length is 15 residues. Trimming pared 5 bases from V and 2 bases from J, leaving 17 bases between. Germline V gene data show CDR1 as SQVTM and CDR2 as ANQGSEA. In DNA form, the CDR3 reads TGCAGCGTTCAGTTGCAGGGGGGGACCACAGATACGCAGTATTCT. Protein sequence: CSVQLQGGTTDTQYS.

This clonotype came up many times. The gene calls are TRBV5-4 and TRBJ2-7, with TRBD1 identical over 7 bases. V dropped 1 base and J dropped 3; count of bases not matched to a gene: 4. Germline V gives CDR1 SGHNT, CDR2 YYREEE (reference sequence). There are 14 residues in the CDR3. DNA for the CDR3: TGTGCCAGCAGCTTGAGCGACAGGGTCTACGAGCAGTACTTC. Its translation: CASSLSDRVYEQYF. The variable domain in full, with the rest retrieved from reference TRBV5-4 and TRBJ2-7, is ETGVTQSPTHLIKTRGQQVTLRCSSQSGHNTVSWYQQALGQGPQFIFQYYREEENGRGNFPPRFSGLQFPNYSSELNVNALELDDSALYLCASSLSDRVYEQYFGPGTRLTVT.

This clonotype was seen many times. The CDR3 coding sequence is TGCGCCAGCAGCCCTACGGGACAGGGATCCTACGAGCAGTACTTC. It translates to CASSPTGQGSYEQYF. The rearrangement uses TRBV5-1 and TRBJ2-7; 9 bases are shared with TRBD1. CDR3 length: 15 amino acids. The V segment lost 4 bases and the J segment 1 base; nucleotides outside the gene matches: 6. Germline loops: CDR1 SGHRS, CDR2 YFSETQ.

This clonotype was picked up a small number of times. This chain joins TRBV7-2 and TRBJ2-7, with 10 bases identical to TRBD2. This CDR3 spans 15 amino acids. The J segment lost 10 bases and the V segment lost 1 base, leaving 10 bases of the junction unmatched. Germline-derived CDR1 and CDR2 are SGHTA and FQGNSA. DNA of the CDR3: TGTGCCAGCAGCTTAGATGGGACTAGCGCTCGGCCCCAGTACTTC. Its protein is CASSLDGTSARPQYF.

In the case of this clonotype: This may come from a read error, since a much larger clone is one base off. CDR3 DNA sequence: TGTGCCATCAGTGGTAGGAGCTGGGAGCAGTTCTTC. As protein: CAISGRSWEQFF. The chain combines TRBV10-3 with TRBJ2-1, with D uncertain. Trimming shortened V by 4 bases and J by 10 bases, and 11 bases separated the two germline ends. The V gene's germline CDR1 is ENHRY and CDR2 SYGVKD. The CDR3 length is 12 residues.

The genes are TRBV12-5 and TRBJ2-3; D could derive from TRBD1 or TRBD2 (5 bases each). The length of the CDR3 is 14 residues. Germline CDR1 reads LGHNT; CDR2 reads FRNRAP. V was shortened by 1 base and J by 0 bases, with 5 bases between the two germline ends. CDR3: CASGLGGSTDTQYF. DNA of the CDR3: TGTGCTAGTGGTTTGGGGGGGAGCACAGATACGCAGTATTTT.

The sample holds many counts of this clonotype. The chain employs TRBV28 and TRBJ2-5; D is perhaps TRBD1 or TRBD2 (5 bases each). Between the trimmed V and J ends, which lost 2 bases and 3 bases, there was a span of 13 bases. Germline V gives CDR1 MDHEN, CDR2 SYDVKM. The CDR3 has 15 residues. The DNA for the CDR3 is TGTGCCAGCAGTTTAGTCCGGGGCGCGGAAGAGACCCAGTACTTC. Its translation is CASSLVRGAEETQYF.

The rearrangement links TRBV27 to TRBJ1-4; D might be TRBD1 (6 bases). Trimming removed 8 bases from V and 4 bases from J, with 14 bases in between. Germline CDR1 reads MNHEY; CDR2 reads SMNVEV (reference sequence). This CDR3 is 14 amino acids long. CDR3 region: CASARGGLNEKLFF. The CDR3 coding sequence is TGTGCCAGCGCAAGAGGGGGGCTTAATGAAAAACTGTTTTTT.

This clonotype has a handful of counts. V gene TRBV12-3 or TRBV12-4 combines with J gene TRBJ1-1, with a tentative D call TRBD1 (6 bases). The CDR3 runs 11 residues. V dropped 6 bases and J dropped 8 bases, with 10 bases sitting between them. This CDR3 reads CASRGAREAFF. The CDR3 nucleotides are TGTGCCAGCAGGGGGGCCAGGGAAGCTTTCTTT.

V gene TRBV4-3 combines with J gene TRBJ1-4, with D possibly being TRBD1 (6 bases). Germline V lookup: CDR1 LGHNA, CDR2 YSLEER. The CDR3 has 15 residues. V lost 0 bases, J lost 10 bases, and 15 bases lay in between. CDR3 loop: CASSQESRGMVKLFF. The CDR3 DNA reads as TGCGCCAGCAGCCAAGAGTCCAGGGGAATGGTAAAACTGTTTTTT.

This clonotype showed up many times. The rearrangement links TRBV6-6 to TRBJ2-1, with D maybe TRBD2 (5 bases). Germline CDR1 and CDR2: MNHNY and SVGAGI (reference sequence). V dropped 6 bases and J dropped 0 bases, with 12 bases sitting between them. The CDR3 consists of 15 residues. CDR3 nucleotide sequence: TGTGCCAGCAGACGAGCGGCTAGCTCCTACAATGAGCAGTTCTTC. Protein product: CASRRAASSYNEQFF.